What follows are 26 T cell receptor beta chains derived from one specimen sequenced in a study of CD8 T cells in ankylosing spondylitis. The study's findings and limits: Among TCR beta sequences, a motif of several highly homologous variants appeared characteristic of ankylosing spondylitis blood.

One entry per CDR3 protein results from TCRdb running MiXCR on the 5' RACE reads. Here the sample spans 800,000 to 900,000 distinct CDR3 sequences, about 11% being singletons. No cognate antigen is known for these TCRs. Sequences were obtained from blood, either unsorted or a sorted T cell fraction (not recorded which). Receptor source: a male donor with ankylosing spondylitis.

This clonotype was seen repeatedly, ten times or more. This chain links TRBV20-1 with TRBJ2-3; 7 bases match TRBD1. This CDR3 spans 14 amino acids. From germline, CDR1 is DFQATT and CDR2 SNEGSKA (reference sequence). J lost 0 bases, V lost 3 bases, and 3 bases had no gene match. The CDR3 protein is CSARKGQSTDTQYF. CDR3 nucleotide sequence: TGCAGTGCTAGGAAGGGACAGAGCACAGATACGCAGTATTTT.

This clonotype was detected many times. CDR3 amino acids: CSALKGNSNQPQHF. The CDR3, as DNA: TGCAGTGCTCTAAAGGGGAATAGCAATCAGCCCCAGCATTTT. The genes are TRBV20-1 and TRBJ1-5; weak D call: TRBD1 (5 bases). Germline assignment: CDR1 DFQATT and CDR2 SNEGSKA (reference sequence). This CDR3 has 14 amino acids. Trimming took 5 bases from V and 0 from J, leaving 11 bases between them.

The CDR3 loop is CAISDTVSAGVETDEQYF. The CDR3 DNA sequence: TGTGCCATCAGTGATACCGTCTCGGCGGGCGTCGAGACGGACGAGCAGTACTTC. This rearrangement joins TRBV10-3 to TRBJ2-7; D perhaps matches TRBD2 (5 bases). CDR1 is ENHRY, CDR2 SYGVKD, per germline. Trimming left V 3 bases short and J 5 bases short, with 26 bases between. This CDR3 contains 18 residues.

V usage is TRBV28 and J usage is TRBJ1-5, with D unclear. The germline gives CDR1 MDHEN, CDR2 SYDVKM. Trimming took off 3 bases at V and 1 base at J, with 7 bases between the two ends. This CDR3 is 14 amino acids long. The CDR3 is CASSFWKSNQPQHF. CDR3 sequence (DNA): TGTGCCAGCAGTTTCTGGAAAAGCAATCAGCCCCAGCATTTT.

This clonotype was observed at least ten times. This chain connects TRBV20-1 to TRBJ1-6, with D possibly TRBD1 on 5 matching bases. Between the trimmed V and J ends, which lost 0 bases and 8 bases, there was a span of 8 bases. This CDR3 contains 13 residues. Per germline, CDR1 DFQATT and CDR2 SNEGSKA (reference sequence). CDR3 residues: CSAREVQDSPLHF. In nucleotides, the CDR3 is TGCAGTGCTAGAGAAGTACAGGATTCACCCCTCCACTTT.

In this sample, this clonotype turned up a few times. The chain joins TRBV5-1 to TRBJ2-7; 9 bases align to TRBD2. Germline V gene sequence: CDR1 SGHRS, CDR2 YFSETQ. The J segment lost 6 bases and the V segment lost 1 base, leaving 5 bases of the junction unmatched. This CDR3 has 14 amino acids. The CDR3 protein is CASSLRGSGSEQYF. CDR3 in DNA: TGCGCCAGCAGCTTGCGTGGTAGCGGGAGCGAGCAGTACTTC.

The chain carries TRBV5-1 and TRBJ2-7; D assignment may be TRBD1 or TRBD2 (5 bases each). The germline V gene has CDR1 SGHRS and CDR2 YFSETQ. This CDR3 has 15 residues. Trimming took off 4 bases at V and 2 bases at J, with 16 bases between the two ends. In DNA form, the CDR3 reads TGCGCCAGCAGCGCTCACCGGGACGGAGCCTACGAGCAGTACTTC. It specifies CASSAHRDGAYEQYF.

The chain recombines TRBV5-6 with TRBJ1-2; D remains ambiguous. The CDR3 has 13 amino acids. Germline CDR1 and CDR2: SGHDT and YYEEEE. V was trimmed by 3 bases and J by 4 bases, leaving 10 bases between them. The CDR3 bases are TGTGCCAGCAGCTGGTTCAAGGGCTATGGCTACACCTTC. Its translation is CASSWFKGYGYTF.

This clonotype was observed a handful of times. The chain carries TRBV7-2 and TRBJ2-1, with a possible D match to TRBD2 (5 bases). From germline, CDR1 is SGHTA and CDR2 FQGNSA. The CDR3 is 15 amino acids. Trimming stripped 6 bases from V and 5 bases from J, with 17 bases between. The CDR3 here is CASSKTRDSNNEQFF. The CDR3 coding sequence is TGTGCCAGCAGTAAAACCCGGGATTCCAACAATGAGCAGTTCTTC.

V usage is TRBV7-2 and J usage is TRBJ1-1; possibly TRBD1 for D (5 bases). The ends were cut back, 3 bases at V and 4 bases at J, with 15 bases in the middle. CDR3 size: 15 residues. Germline CDR1 is SGHTA and CDR2 is FQGNSA. The CDR3 nucleotides read TGTGCCAGCAGCTTTACAACGCAGGGTACCACTGAAGCTTTCTTT. Its protein product is CASSFTTQGTTEAFF.

The rearrangement joins TRBV5-1 to TRBJ2-6; no clear D gene. Germline loops: CDR1 SGHRS, CDR2 YFSETQ. V was clipped by 3 bases and J by 2 bases, with 15 bases between them. CDR3 length: 17 residues. The CDR3 loop reads CASSSKASLTGANVLTF. CDR3 DNA sequence: TGCGCCAGCAGCTCAAAAGCCTCGTTGACTGGGGCCAACGTCCTGACTTTC.

The chain couples TRBV12-3 or TRBV12-4 to TRBJ1-5; D possibly corresponds to TRBD1 (6 bases). Trimming stripped 7 bases from V and 0 bases from J, with 19 bases between. This CDR3 has 17 residues. Here the CDR3 DNA reads TGTGCCAGCACCCTCATCGGAAACAGGGATAGCAATCAGCCCCAGCATTTT. Amino acid sequence: CASTLIGNRDSNQPQHF.

In its sample, this clonotype was seen a few times. The chain uses TRBV5-8 and TRBJ1-4, with 7 bases that match TRBD1. There are 15 residues in the CDR3. The germline V gene encodes CDR1 SGHTS and CDR2 YDEGEE. J lost 3 bases, V lost 4 bases, and 6 bases had no gene match. CDR3 sequence: CASSPGGTPNEKLFF. In DNA, the CDR3 is TGTGCCAGCAGCCCAGGGGGGACGCCTAATGAAAAACTGTTTTTT.

This clonotype was seen only a few times. The chain combines TRBV14 with TRBJ1-4; D possibly corresponds to TRBD1 (5 bases). V was shortened by 4 bases and J by 11 bases, with 11 bases between the two germline ends. Germline V gene sequence: CDR1 SGHDN, CDR2 FVKESK. CDR3 length: 12 amino acids. The CDR3 DNA reads as TGTGCCAGCAGCCTCGGGACCGGGAAACTGTTTTTT. Translated, it gives CASSLGTGKLFF.

This clonotype turned up a few times. The chain combines TRBV7-2 with TRBJ2-7; maybe TRBD1 (6 bases). Trimming cost V 5 bases and J 3 bases, with 23 bases left between them. This CDR3 spans 17 amino acids. Germline lookup yields CDR1 SGHTA and CDR2 FQGNSA. CDR3 in amino acids: CASSGRGQRDSGYEQYF. Here the CDR3 DNA reads TGTGCCAGCAGCGGCCGCGGACAGAGGGATTCGGGCTACGAGCAGTACTTC.

This clonotype was observed a handful of times. The chain has TRBV20-1 and TRBJ2-1, with D perhaps TRBD1 (5 bases). This CDR3 region has 12 residues. CDR1 is DFQATT and CDR2 is SNEGSKA in the germline V gene (reference sequence). V was shortened by 1 base and J by 12 bases, with 13 bases between the two germline ends. The CDR3 DNA is TGCAGTGCTAGAGGGTGGGCAGGGCGGCAGTTCTTC. It codes for CSARGWAGRQFF.

This clonotype was detected a few times. The chain employs TRBV24-1 and TRBJ2-7; no definite D call. Germline values: CDR1 KGHDR, CDR2 SFDVKD. V was cut by 4 bases and J by 2 bases, with 8 bases left in between. The CDR3 spans 13 residues. The DNA for the CDR3 is TGTGCCACCAGTGAAAGACAAGCCTACGAGCAGTACTTC. Its protein is CATSERQAYEQYF.

This clonotype was counted a few times. V and J are TRBV20-1 and TRBJ2-1; 9 bases map to TRBD2. The CDR3 has 17 residues. The ends lost 2 bases at V and 0 bases at J; junction bases unmatched: 8. The germline CDR1 and CDR2 sequences are DFQATT and SNEGSKA (reference sequence). The CDR3 is CSARMASGTLSYNEQFF. In nucleotides, the CDR3 is TGCAGTGCTAGAATGGCTAGCGGGACCCTCTCCTACAATGAGCAGTTCTTC.

The V gene is TRBV27, the J gene TRBJ2-2, with D perhaps matching TRBD1 or TRBD2 (6 bases each). Germline assignment: CDR1 MNHEY and CDR2 SMNVEV (reference sequence). This CDR3 is 14 amino acids long. Between the trimmed V and J ends, which lost 2 bases and 4 bases, there was a span of 8 bases. CDR3 sequence (DNA): TGTGCCAGCAGTTTAGGGGGGCCCACCGGGGAGCTGTTTTTT. This gives the protein CASSLGGPTGELFF.

There are many counts of this clonotype. The gene calls are TRBV4-2 and TRBJ2-5; 8 nucleotides match TRBD1. Germline CDR1 reads LGHNA; CDR2 reads YNFKEQ. V was pared by 3 bases and J by 1 base, with 4 bases of the junction left unmatched. CDR3 length: 15 residues. The DNA for the CDR3 is TGTGCCAGCAGCCAGCCAACAGGGGGCCAAGAGACCCAGTACTTC. Amino acid sequence: CASSQPTGGQETQYF.

The chain carries TRBV23-1 and TRBJ2-7, with 7 bases aligning to TRBD1. TRBV23-1 is assigned to the ORF class and has an uncertain function. This CDR3 comprises 15 residues. V dropped 7 bases and J dropped 3; count of bases not matched to a gene: 12. This CDR3 is CASKTRPDRCYEQYF. For the CDR3, the DNA is TGCGCCAGCAAGACCCGACCGGACAGGTGCTACGAGCAGTACTTC.

This clonotype occurred many times. The chain employs TRBV5-1 and TRBJ2-4; 10 nucleotides align to TRBD2. Germline-derived CDR1 and CDR2 are SGHRS and YFSETQ. The CDR3 loop spans 14 amino acids. V dropped 5 bases and J dropped 3; count of bases not matched to a gene: 2. The chain's CDR3 is CASSSSGSKNIQYF. For the CDR3, the DNA is TGCGCCAGCAGTTCTAGCGGGAGCAAAAACATTCAGTACTTC.

This chain uses TRBV6-1 with TRBJ2-1; D may be TRBD1 or TRBD2 (5 bases each). The CDR3 spans 14 residues. Per germline, CDR1 MNHNS and CDR2 SASEGT. V dropped 8 bases and J dropped 2 bases, with 13 bases sitting between them. This CDR3 reads CASCPGLAYNEQFF. The CDR3 nucleotides read TGTGCCAGCTGCCCGGGGCTAGCCTACAATGAGCAGTTCTTC.

V and J are TRBV6-2 or TRBV6-3 and TRBJ2-7; 8 bases match TRBD1. CDR1 and CDR2 (germline): MNHEY, SVGEGT. The junction had 13 bases not matched to a gene; V was cut back by 2 bases and J by 1 base. The CDR3 consists of 18 residues. CDR3 in DNA: TGTGCCAGCAGTTACCCTGACCGGGACAGGCTTCTTTCCTACGAGCAGTACTTC. It is translated as CASSYPDRDRLLSYEQYF.

This clonotype was recorded at least ten times. V and J are TRBV12-3 or TRBV12-4 and TRBJ2-7, with D perhaps matching TRBD1 or TRBD2 (6 bases each). V lost 6 bases and J lost 5, with 17 bases in between. The CDR3 loop spans 14 amino acids. CDR3 protein: CASSLSAGEDEQYF. The CDR3 bases are TGTGCCAGCAGCCTCAGCGCAGGGGAGGACGAGCAGTACTTC.

This clonotype was seen only a few times. This chain connects TRBV12-3 or TRBV12-4 to TRBJ1-6; D remains ambiguous. The germline V and J ends were trimmed by 10 bases and 14 bases, with 9 bases remaining between them. The CDR3 has 9 residues. The CDR3 nucleotides read TGTGCCACCCCGTGGGCCCTCCACTTT. It codes for CATPWALHF.